This T cell receptor beta chain is from a study of cytotoxic CD8 clonotypes in ibrutinib-treated CLL. Looking at the study overall: Response was recorded as partial in 25 or so patients and complete in 2; at median roughly 63 months, approximately 15 remained remitted and approximately twelve had progressed. Once treatment had gone on for a median of around 13 months, range 6 to 36, response samples were drawn.

Regarding the study as a whole: The clonality rise at ibrutinib response reflected private clonotype expansion. Sustained-remission and progressing patients' sampling times differed.

Germline values: CDR1 SGHNT, CDR2 YYREEE (reference sequence). The CDR3 runs to 20 residues. The ends lost 4 bases at V and 1 base at J; junction bases unmatched: 13. The table came from immunoSEQ multiplex PCR; TCRdb's copy has only in-frame clones and leaves some out. This table has more than 50,000 clones, 57% appearing once. Regarding this clone: Its antigen remains unidentified.

The TCR originated in a human donor with chronic lymphocytic leukemia. Material: PBMCs, obtained after 12 months of ibrutinib treatment. This rearrangement joins TRBV5-4 to TRBJ2-4; 14 positions agree with TRBD2. CDR3 amino acids: CASSPDPRLAGGLAKNIQYF. CDR3 nucleotides: TGTGCCAGCAGCCCGGATCCCCGACTAGCGGGGGGGCTGGCCAAAAACATTCAGTACTTC.